The rows below give T cell receptor beta chains drawn from one sample of a study of T-cell reconstitution after alpha-beta-depleted transplantation in children. MiXCR, applied by TCRdb to the PCR reads, yields one record per CDR3 protein. This sample has about 440,000 distinct CDR3 sequences; 43% occur once, and the top ten carry 27%. The material was PBMCs, obtained before TCRalphabeta/CD19-depleted stem cell transplant. The receptors come from a girl aged 2 to 9 with aplastic anemia, due to receive a stem cell transplant. Both conserved end residues are part of each CDR3. Fields, in order: CDR3 DNA, CDR3 protein, D gene, J gene, V gene, clone size. D genes are given only for firm matches. Clone size, where shown, is once, few, many, or a class for clones that have expanded.

TGTGCCAGCAATTCATACACAGGGGAGCAGTACTTC CASNSYTGEQYF . TRBJ2-7 TRBV28 .
TGCAGCGTCCTGTCGAGGACGAACACTGAAGCTTTCTTT CSVLSRTNTEAFF . TRBJ1-1 TRBV29-1 .
TGCAGCGTTGTGGTGAATACGCAGTATTTT CSVVVNTQYF . TRBJ2-3 TRBV29-1 once
TGCGCCAGCAGCTTGGGGGCATCGGGGAGCGGCTACACCTTC CASSLGASGSGYTF . TRBJ1-2 TRBV5-1 .
TGTGCCAGCAGCTTGAAAACCAACACTGAAGCTTTCTTT CASSLKTNTEAFF . TRBJ1-1 TRBV7-9 .
TGCAGTGCTAGGGCGGGACTAGCGGGGGGGTATACCTACGAGCAGTACTTC CSARAGLAGGYTYEQYF TRBD2 TRBJ2-7 TRBV20-1 few
TGTGCCAGCAGCTCTACTAGTTCCTACAATGAGCAGTTCTTC CASSSTSSYNEQFF . TRBJ2-1 TRBV7-2 .
TGCAGTGCTCCCAGCGGACGACACTTCCTCGACATCTATGGCTACACCTTC CSAPSGRHFLDIYGYTF . TRBJ1-2 TRBV20-1 .
TGTGCCAGCTGCGAGGACAGCTCCTACGAGCAGTACTTC CASCEDSSYEQYF . TRBJ2-7 TRBV7-9 .
TGCGCCAGCAGCTTGGAATTCCCAACTAATGAAAAACTGTTTTTT CASSLEFPTNEKLFF . TRBJ1-4 TRBV5-1 many
TGTGCCAGCAGCGCAGGGGGAAGGGAGCAGTACTTC CASSAGGREQYF TRBD1 TRBJ2-7 TRBV7-2 .
TGTGCCAGCAGCTCATTTTCAGGGCCCGGAGAGACCCAGTACTTC CASSSFSGPGETQYF . TRBJ2-5 TRBV7-2 few
TGTGCCAGCAGCTTGGGGGCCGGGGGCCATAATGAAAAACTGTTTTTT CASSLGAGGHNEKLFF . TRBJ1-4 TRBV5-5 .
TGCAGTGCTGGGCGGGGGCAACCCCCAGAGACCCAGTACTTC CSAGRGQPPETQYF . TRBJ2-5 TRBV20-1 few
TGCAGCGTGCCCGGTATCACAGATACGCAGTATTTT CSVPGITDTQYF . TRBJ2-3 TRBV29-1 .
TGCGCCAGCAGCTTGGAAGGAACGGGCGAGCAGTACTTC CASSLEGTGEQYF . TRBJ2-7 TRBV5-1 .
TGTGCCAGCAGCTTAGTTCCCAGCGGGAGGCCCACAGATACGCAGTATTTT CASSLVPSGRPTDTQYF TRBD2 TRBJ2-3 TRBV7-6 .
TGTGCCAGCAGCCCAAAGGGCGGGACAGGGGTTTCCAAAAACATTCAGTACTTC CASSPKGGTGVSKNIQYF TRBD1 TRBJ2-4 TRBV27 .
TGCAGCGTAAGGACAGGGGGCTTTAATGAGCAGTTCTTC CSVRTGGFNEQFF TRBD1 TRBJ2-1 TRBV29-1 many
TGTGCCAGCAGCTTGGGTCTAGCGGGAGGTAACGAGCAGTACTTC CASSLGLAGGNEQYF TRBD2 TRBJ2-7 TRBV7-3 .
TGTGCCAGCAGCCCGGCTTCCGGGACAGGGTCCTACAATGAGCAGTTCTTC CASSPASGTGSYNEQFF TRBD1 TRBJ2-1 TRBV4-2 few
TGCAGTGCCCAAACTGGGGTGGGCTCTGGAAACACCATATATTTT CSAQTGVGSGNTIYF . TRBJ1-3 TRBV20-1 few
TGTGCCTGGAGCTCAGGGGGGGAGACCCAGTACTTC CAWSSGGETQYF . TRBJ2-5 TRBV30 .
TGCGCCAGCAGCTTGCCTGGCTACAGCTCAGATACGCAGTATTTT CASSLPGYSSDTQYF . TRBJ2-3 TRBV5-1 .
TGTGCCAGCAGCTTAGTTCCGGGACTCGGGGATGAGCAGTTCTTC CASSLVPGLGDEQFF . TRBJ2-1 TRBV7-2 .
TGCGCCAGCAGCTTGTTTTCGGGAGGAGTGGGTAATGAGCAGTTCTTC CASSLFSGGVGNEQFF TRBD2 TRBJ2-1 TRBV5-1 .
TGTGCCAGCAGTTCTTTTTTGAGAAGCACAGATACGCAGTATTTT CASSSFLRSTDTQYF . TRBJ2-3 TRBV6-5 .
TGTGCCAGCAGCCAAGATTTCCATACGCAGTATTTT CASSQDFHTQYF . TRBJ2-3 TRBV3-1 few
TGTGCCACCAGCAGAACCCTACCGGGTGTAGATACGCAGTATTTT CATSRTLPGVDTQYF . TRBJ2-3 TRBV15 many
TGCAGTGCTAGAGATCTTGACAGGGGGAACACCGGGGAGCTGTTTTTT CSARDLDRGNTGELFF TRBD1 TRBJ2-2 TRBV20-1 .
TGCGCCAGCAGCTTTGGCCCTAGCGGGAGTTACGAGCAGTACTTC CASSFGPSGSYEQYF TRBD2 TRBJ2-7 TRBV5-1 .
TGTGCCAGCTCACCAAGGGACAGGGTTGGCCAGCCCCAGCATTTT CASSPRDRVGQPQHF TRBD1 TRBJ1-5 TRBV18 many
TGTGCCAGCTCACCCGGGAGACACAATGAGCAGTTCTTC CASSPGRHNEQFF . TRBJ2-1 TRBV18 .
TGTGCCAGCAGCCCCCGTGAGGGTATACACGAGCAGTACTTC CASSPREGIHEQYF . TRBJ2-7 TRBV7-8 .
TGCGCCAGCAGCCGAGTTACCGGGCCTCCTCCGGAGGGGGAGCTGTTTTTT CASSRVTGPPPEGELFF . TRBJ2-2 TRBV4-1 .
TGTGCCAGCAGCACATCCCCGGGACAGATTATCGATGAGCAGTTCTTC CASSTSPGQIIDEQFF TRBD1 TRBJ2-1 TRBV5-6 .
TGCGCCAGCAGCGCGACAGGGACCGCGAACACCGGGGAGCTGTTTTTT CASSATGTANTGELFF TRBD1 TRBJ2-2 TRBV5-1 .
TGTGGGTGTCTAGCGGGAGACGGAGAGACCCAGTACTTC CGCLAGDGETQYF TRBD2 TRBJ2-5 TRBV28 few
TGTGCCAGTAGTTCGCCCGGGACAGGGCGTGAGACCCAGTACTTC CASSSPGTGRETQYF TRBD1 TRBJ2-5 TRBV19 .
TGCAGTGTCCACTCGCAGCGGAAGAACACCGGGGAGCTGTTTTTT CSVHSQRKNTGELFF . TRBJ2-2 TRBV20-1 many
TGTGCCACCCGGGGGCAGGCGATCAATCAGCCCCAGCATTTT CATRGQAINQPQHF . TRBJ1-5 TRBV15 .
TGCGCCAGCATGGAACAGGGGCAGGATCAGCCCCAGCATTTT CASMEQGQDQPQHF TRBD1 TRBJ1-5 TRBV5-1 .
TGCGCCAGCAGCCAAGAGGGTTCTGGGCTAGGGGATGTGGAGACCCAGTACTTC CASSQEGSGLGDVETQYF . TRBJ2-5 TRBV4-1 .
TGCGCCAGCAGCTCGAATCCGGGACAGGGTTTCGGCTACACCTTC CASSSNPGQGFGYTF TRBD1 TRBJ1-2 TRBV5-1 few
TGCAGCGTTGATGGTCCGGGCCCTCGTGAGCAGTACTTC CSVDGPGPREQYF . TRBJ2-7 TRBV29-1 .
TGCAGTGCTAGTAGCCCTAGCGGCAAAAACATTCAGTACTTC CSASSPSGKNIQYF TRBD2 TRBJ2-4 TRBV20-1 .
TGTGCCAGCAGCCGGCTGGGGGACCCCCGACGCGAGCAGTACTTC CASSRLGDPRREQYF . TRBJ2-7 TRBV5-5 few
TGCGCCAGCAGACCTGCAGGTGCGGACACTGAAGCTTTCTTT CASRPAGADTEAFF . TRBJ1-1 TRBV5-1 many
TGTGCCAGCAGGGGGGGGCCGGGGATCGGCGAGCAGTACTTC CASRGGPGIGEQYF . TRBJ2-7 TRBV5-5 .
TGCAGTGCCGAAGGCACAGCGGTAGTGAACGAGCAGTACTTC CSAEGTAVVNEQYF . TRBJ2-7 TRBV20-1 .
TGTGCCAGCAGCTCTAACGGACTAGCGGGAGGCACAGATACGCAGTATTTT CASSSNGLAGGTDTQYF TRBD2 TRBJ2-3 TRBV7-3 many
TGCGCCAGCAAAATCACCGGCGGGGGGCCGGGAGATACGCAGTATTTT CASKITGGGPGDTQYF TRBD2 TRBJ2-3 TRBV5-1 .
TGTGCCAGCAGTTGGGGACAGGGGATCTCTGGGGCCAACGTCCTGACTTTC CASSWGQGISGANVLTF TRBD1 TRBJ2-6 TRBV6-5 .